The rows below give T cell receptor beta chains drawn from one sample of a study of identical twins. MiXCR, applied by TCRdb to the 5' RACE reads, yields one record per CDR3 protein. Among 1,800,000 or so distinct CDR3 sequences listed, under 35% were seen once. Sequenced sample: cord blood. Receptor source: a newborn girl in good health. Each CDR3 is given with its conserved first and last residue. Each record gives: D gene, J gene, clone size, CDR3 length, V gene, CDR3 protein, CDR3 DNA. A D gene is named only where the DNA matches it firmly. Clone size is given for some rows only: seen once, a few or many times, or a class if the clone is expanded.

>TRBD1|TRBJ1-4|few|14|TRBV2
CASTMGQINEKLFF
TGTGCCAGCACCATGGGACAGATTAATGAAAAACTGTTTTTT
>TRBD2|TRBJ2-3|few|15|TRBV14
CASNRGTSGRDTQYF
TGTGCCAGCAACAGGGGGACTAGCGGGCGAGATACGCAGTATTTT
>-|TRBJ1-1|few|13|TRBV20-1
CSARTLRNTEAFF
TGCAGTGCTAGAACTTTGCGAAACACTGAAGCTTTCTTT
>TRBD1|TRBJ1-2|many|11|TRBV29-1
CGDREGYGYTF
TGCGGAGACAGGGAGGGCTATGGCTACACCTTC
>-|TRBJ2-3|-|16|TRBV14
CASSPDTDFWSDTQYF
TGTGCCAGCAGCCCCGACACCGATTTTTGGTCAGATACGCAGTATTTT
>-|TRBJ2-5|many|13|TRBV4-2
CASSQDGGKTQYF
TGTGCCAGCAGCCAAGATGGTGGGAAGACCCAGTACTTC
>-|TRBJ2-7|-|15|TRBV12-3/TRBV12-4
CASSRGRGLSYEQYF
TGTGCCAGCAGCCGCGGGCGAGGGCTATCCTACGAGCAGTACTTC
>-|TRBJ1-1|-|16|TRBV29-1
CSAVDPFPNMNTEAFF
TGCAGCGCCGTGGACCCCTTTCCCAATATGAACACTGAAGCTTTCTTT
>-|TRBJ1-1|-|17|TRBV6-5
CASSWDTHQGMNTEAFF
TGTGCCAGCAGTTGGGACACCCATCAGGGTATGAACACTGAAGCTTTCTTT
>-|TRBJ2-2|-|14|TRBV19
CASSRQGSPGELFF
TGTGCCAGTAGTCGCCAGGGGTCCCCCGGGGAGCTGTTTTTT
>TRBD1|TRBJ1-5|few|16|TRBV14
CASSPPTGDSNQPQHF
TGTGCCAGCAGCCCCCCGACAGGGGATAGCAATCAGCCCCAGCATTTT
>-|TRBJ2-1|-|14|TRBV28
CASNPGGSYNKQFF
TGTGCCAGCAATCCGGGGGGCTCCTACAATAAGCAGTTCTTC
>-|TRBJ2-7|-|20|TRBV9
CAISVAAGAYRSPFPYEQYF
TGTGCCATCAGCGTAGCGGCAGGGGCATACCGTTCCCCATTCCCGTACGAGCAGTACTTC
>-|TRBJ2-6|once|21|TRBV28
CASSYRDLRLPSGVKANVLTF
TGTGCCAGCAGTTACAGGGATCTCCGTCTGCCCTCTGGGGTAAAAGCCAACGTCCTGACTTTC
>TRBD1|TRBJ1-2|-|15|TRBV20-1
CSAKTGQAFFYGYTF
TGCAGTGCCAAGACGGGACAGGCATTTTTCTATGGCTATACCTTC
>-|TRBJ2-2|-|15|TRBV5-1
CASSPLAPNTGELFF
TGCGCCAGCAGCCCTCTAGCGCCGAACACCGGGGAGCTGTTTTTT
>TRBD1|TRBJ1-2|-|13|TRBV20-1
CSAQTGGAYGYTF
TGCAGTGCTCAGACAGGGGGCGCCTATGGCTACACCTTC
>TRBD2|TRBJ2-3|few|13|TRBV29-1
CSAGRRGTDTQYF
TGCAGCGCCGGGAGGAGGGGCACAGATACGCAGTATTTT
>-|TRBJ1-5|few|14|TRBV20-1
CSASAVGRGQPQHF
TGCAGTGCTAGCGCCGTAGGTAGAGGTCAGCCCCAGCATTTT
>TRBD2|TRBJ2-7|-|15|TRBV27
CASSLVTSGANEQYF
TGTGCCAGCAGTTTAGTAACTAGCGGGGCCAATGAGCAGTACTTC
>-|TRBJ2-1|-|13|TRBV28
CANQDKNYNEQFF
TGTGCCAACCAAGACAAGAACTACAATGAGCAGTTCTTC